Sequencing of this TCR beta chain was carried out in a study of CD4 T cell repertoires in COVID-19. CDR1 and CDR2 (germline): MNHNS, SASEGT. V was pared by 4 bases and J by 6 bases, with 7 bases between. The CDR3 is 12 amino acids. The memory T cells were sequenced right after ex vivo isolation, without culture. There are a few counts of this clone. Measured with immunoSEQ multiplex PCR; TCRdb has only the in-frame clones, and not every one. The sample includes around 22,000 clones, 87% of them seen just once. V gene TRBV6-1 combines with J gene TRBJ2-1; D remains unclear. The receptor comes from a human donor who had COVID-19. The sequencing here drew on central memory CD4+ T cells from blood, taken before the COVID-19 pandemic. CDR3 loop: CASSVYFNEQFF. CDR3 coding DNA: TGTGCCAGCAGTGTCTATTTCAATGAGCAGTTCTTC.